In this sample, the clone carrying this T cell receptor beta chain turned up many times. What it binds is not known. Germline CDR1 is SQVTM and CDR2 is ANQGSEA. The junction had 8 bases not matched to a gene; V was cut back by 3 bases and J by 0 bases. The CDR3 sequence is 18 residues long. The data originate from a study of T cells in Graves' hyperthyroidism and ophthalmopathy. Study in general: At the time of initial diagnosis and before any treatment, peripheral blood was collected.

Amplification of TCR beta CDR3 regions used RNA as the template. A first-round RT-PCR of the TCR CDR3 used the HTBI primer set. Using its own MiXCR run on the multiplex PCR reads, TCRdb lists one record per CDR3 protein. The table shows under 350,000 distinct CDR3 sequences, with 20% to 25% occurring only once. Notes on the study in general: Clonotypes that were expanded in thyroid above 0.001 mostly appeared in blood too.

Sequenced input: blood. The chain employs TRBV29-1 and TRBJ2-6; 10 bases align to TRBD1. The sequence was collected from a woman aged 45 to 65 with Graves' hyperthyroidism. CDR3 region: CSVDGGTGALSGANVLTF. CDR3 DNA: TGCAGCGTTGACGGAGGGACAGGGGCTCTCTCTGGGGCCAACGTCCTGACTTTC.